Listed below are T cell receptor beta chains from one sample, sequenced in a study of early T cells in non-severe SARS-CoV-2 infection. TCRdb ran MiXCR on the 5' RACE reads and lists one entry per CDR3 protein. The table records more than 50,000 distinct CDR3 sequences, around 5.6% of them present only once. Specimen: whole blood. Source of these receptors: an adult who was a healthcare worker with PCR-confirmed SARS-CoV-2 infection or an uninfected control (not recorded which). Both conserved end residues are part of each CDR3. Fields, in order: J gene, D gene, V gene, clone size, CDR3 DNA, CDR3 protein. The D gene is left open where the match is weak. The size field is filled for only some rows; it gives once, few, many or a size class.

TRBJ2-7 | - | TRBV4-1 | few | TGCGCCAGCAGCCAAGATGTCAGAGGGCTCTACGAGCAGTACTTC | CASSQDVRGLYEQYF
TRBJ1-6 | - | TRBV20-1 | many | TGCAGTGCCCCCCGGGGGGGATATAATTCACCCCTCCACTTT | CSAPRGGYNSPLHF
TRBJ2-7 | - | TRBV29-1 | - | TGCAGCGTTGAGGGAATGGACGGGAGCTCCTACGAGCAGTACTTC | CSVEGMDGSSYEQYF
TRBJ2-2 | - | TRBV7-2 | - | TGTGCCAGCAGCTTAGCGGGGGGGCCCGGGGAGCTGTTTTTT | CASSLAGGPGELFF
TRBJ2-5 | - | TRBV5-1 | - | TGCGCCAGCAGGAGTCAGGACCGCCAAGAGACCCAGTACTTC | CASRSQDRQETQYF
TRBJ1-1 | - | TRBV29-1 | many | TGCAGCGTTGAAGCACAGATCAACACTGAAGCTTTCTTT | CSVEAQINTEAFF
TRBJ1-1 | - | TRBV3-1 | - | TGTGCCAGCAGCCCCTCCCGGGGACCCATGAACACTGAAGCTTTCTTT | CASSPSRGPMNTEAFF
TRBJ2-7 | TRBD1 | TRBV27 | - | TGTGCCAGCAGTTCCGGACAGGGGGCGGACGAGCAGTACTTC | CASSSGQGADEQYF
TRBJ1-5 | TRBD1 | TRBV6-1 | many | TGTGCCAGCAGTCCCGGGACAGGAGGCCAGCCCCAGCATTTT | CASSPGTGGQPQHF
TRBJ2-3 | - | TRBV2 | - | TGTGCCAGCAGTCCTAATGGGGTCAGCACAGATACGCAGTATTTT | CASSPNGVSTDTQYF
TRBJ2-7 | - | TRBV13 | - | TGTGCCAGCAGCGGCCAGATGACCTACGAGCAGTACTTC | CASSGQMTYEQYF
TRBJ2-5 | TRBD2 | TRBV24-1 | many | TGTGCCACCGAGACTAGCGGGAGCAAGACCCAGTACTTC | CATETSGSKTQYF
TRBJ1-6 | - | TRBV12-3/TRBV12-4 | many | TGTGCCAGCAGCCGACATATGGATAATTCACCCCTCCACTTT | CASSRHMDNSPLHF
TRBJ1-6 | - | TRBV12-3/TRBV12-4 | few | TGTGCCAGCACTCCAGGGGCGTCAGGTTCACCCCTCCACTTT | CASTPGASGSPLHF